A single sample is the source of the 4 T cell receptor beta chains below, sequenced in a study of CD8 T cells in ankylosing spondylitis. TCRdb re-analysed the 5' RACE reads in MiXCR, keeping a single row per CDR3 protein. The sample lists 90,000 to 100,000 distinct CDR3 sequences, roughly 8.3% seen once, with approximately 9.7% in the top ten. The sample consisted of blood, either unsorted or a sorted T cell fraction (not recorded which). The origin of the receptors is a male donor with ankylosing spondylitis or in good health (not recorded which).

There are many counts of this clonotype. CDR3 nucleotides: TGCGCCAGCAGCCCCCGGGAAAGAGAGAAAATTGGTAGCACAGATACGCAGTATTTT. Amino acids: CASSPREREKIGSTDTQYF. The gene calls are TRBV4-3 and TRBJ2-3, with D possibly TRBD2 on 5 matching bases. The CDR3 runs 19 residues. Trimming stripped 4 bases from V and 0 bases from J, with 23 bases between. Germline lookup yields CDR1 LGHNA and CDR2 YSLEER.

This clonotype appeared a few times. CDR3 coding DNA: TGTGCCAGCGGACTTCGGGGGGTCTACAATGAGCAGTTCTTC. This codes for CASGLRGVYNEQFF. The V call is TRBV11-3, the J call TRBJ2-1; 7 bases line up with TRBD2. CDR3 size: 14 residues. The V gene's germline CDR1 is SGHNT and CDR2 YENEEA. V dropped 8 bases and J dropped 3; count of bases not matched to a gene: 7.

The chain is built from TRBV7-9 and TRBJ2-5, with 8 bases matching TRBD2. After removal of 5 bases from V and 5 bases from J, the junction contained 1 base not matched to a gene. The CDR3 sequence is 12 residues long. Germline-derived CDR1 and CDR2 are SEHNR and FQNEAQ (reference sequence). The CDR3 nucleotides are TGTGCCAGCAGCACGGGGGGGGAGACCCAGTACTTC. It yields the protein CASSTGGETQYF.

At least ten counts were recorded for this clonotype. The chain carries TRBV12-3 or TRBV12-4 and TRBJ1-1; 9 bases are a match to TRBD1. Germline trimming cut 6 bases from V and 6 bases from J; bases unmatched to any gene: 8. The CDR3 spans 14 residues. DNA of the CDR3: TGTGCCAGCAGCGATTCACAGGGGGCGGCTGAAGCTTTCTTT. As protein: CASSDSQGAAEAFF.